The 17 T cell receptor beta chains given below trace back to one sample, sequenced in a study of T cells after yellow fever vaccination. TCRdb reanalysed the 5' RACE reads using MiXCR and keeps one entry per CDR3 protein. The data hold 300,000 or so distinct CDR3 sequences, with approximately 7% observed a single time. Source: PBMCs, taken around 45 days after the first yellow fever vaccination. Receptors originate from a man aged 18 to 30 who received the YFV17D yellow fever vaccine.

This clonotype was counted at least ten times. An end of the junction differs from the germline gene, which may be a read error. The rearrangement joins TRBV7-7 to TRBJ2-3; 7 bases match TRBD2. The CDR3 consists of 15 residues. Germline CDR1 SSHAT, CDR2 FNYEAQ (reference sequence). CDR3 protein: CASSLGSGATDTQYF. Written as DNA, the CDR3 is TGTGCTAGCAGCTTGGGAAGCGGGGCCACAGATACGCAGTATTTT.

The rearrangement uses TRBV29-1 and TRBJ2-2, with 11 bases lining up with TRBD1. V shed 0 bases, J shed 4 bases, and the junction held 7 bases outside the gene matches. The germline gives CDR1 SQVTM, CDR2 ANQGSEA. This CDR3 has 17 residues. The CDR3 loop reads CSVEDLAGQGATGELFF. The CDR3 nucleotides are TGCAGCGTTGAAGATCTTGCTGGACAGGGGGCCACCGGGGAGCTGTTTTTT.

This clonotype was seen ten or more times. The chain is built from TRBV15 and TRBJ2-7; 7 bases agree with TRBD1. The CDR3 contains 16 residues. The germline gives CDR1 LNHNV, CDR2 YYDKDF (reference sequence). The trim removed 3 bases at V and 2 bases at J, leaving 10 bases unmatched. The CDR3 loop is CATSSLGTALPYEQYV. The CDR3 DNA reads TGTGCCACCAGCAGCCTCGGGACAGCCTTGCCCTACGAGCAGTACGTC.

This chain joins TRBV28 and TRBJ1-2; TRBD1 matches 8 bases. The V segment lost 7 bases and the J segment 4 bases; nucleotides outside the gene matches: 8. The CDR3 is 14 amino acids. Germline CDR1 and CDR2: MDHEN and SYDVKM. The CDR3 here is CASKVGDRTYGYTF. CDR3 coding DNA: TGTGCCAGCAAAGTAGGGGACAGGACCTATGGCTACACCTTC.

As concerns this clonotype: A junction end diverges from the germline sequence, so it may reflect a read error. The chain carries TRBV12-3 or TRBV12-4 and TRBJ1-2, with 7 bases lining up with TRBD1. This CDR3 is built from 14 residues. The CDR3 DNA reads TGTGCCAGCAGTTTTGGCAGGGGGGTCTATGACTACACCTTC. Protein sequence: CASSFGRGVYDYTF.

V gene TRBV5-6 combines with J gene TRBJ2-1; 13 bases fit TRBD2. V lost 4 bases to trimming and J lost 12 bases; unmatched junction nucleotides: 10. This CDR3 region has 15 residues. CDR1 SGHDT and CDR2 YYEEEE come from the germline V gene. The CDR3 loop is CASSPTSGGSQGQFF. The CDR3 DNA sequence: TGTGCCAGCAGCCCGACTAGCGGGGGGTCACAAGGGCAGTTCTTC.

V is TRBV27 and J is TRBJ2-7; either TRBD1 or TRBD2 may fit D (7 bases each). This CDR3 is 14 amino acids long. The V end was cut by 6 bases, the J end by 4 bases, with 16 bases between. Germline loops: CDR1 MNHEY, CDR2 SMNVEV (reference sequence). The CDR3 DNA reads as TGTGCCAGCAGCTCCAGGGGGGGGGGATACGAGCAGTACTTC. It encodes CASSSRGGGYEQYF.

CDR3 coding DNA: TGTGCCAGTAGTATCAGGGATGAGACTAGCTGGAACACCGGGGAGCTGTTTTTT. This sequence encodes CASSIRDETSWNTGELFF. The chain combines TRBV19 with TRBJ2-2, with TRBD2 identical over 7 bases. Germline V gives CDR1 LNHDA, CDR2 SQIVND (reference sequence). The CDR3 has 18 residues. V was clipped by 3 bases and J by 1 base; unmatched bases: 11. Combining the CDR3 with reference TRBV19 and TRBJ2-2 gives the whole variable domain DGGITQSPKYLFRKEGQNVTLSCEQNLNHDAMYWYRQDPGQGLRLIYYSQIVNDFQKGDIAEGYSVSREKKESFPLTVTSAQKNPTAFYLCASSIRDETSWNTGELFFGEGSRLTVL.

This clonotype was seen more than once but under ten times. This CDR3 reads CASSLTELEQFF. The DNA for the CDR3 is TGTGCCAGCAGCTTAACCGAGCTTGAGCAGTTCTTC. The V gene is TRBV3-1, the J gene TRBJ2-1, with D unresolved. Germline V gene data show CDR1 as LGHDT and CDR2 as YNNKEL (reference sequence). The CDR3 has 12 residues. Between the trimmed V and J ends, which lost 5 bases and 9 bases, there was a span of 11 bases.

This clonotype occurred many times. V usage is TRBV4-1 and J usage is TRBJ1-6; D might be TRBD1 (5 bases). Germline CDR1 is MGHRA and CDR2 is YSYEKL. Trimming removed 1 base at V and 19 bases at J, with 17 bases between. The CDR3 totals 13 residues. CDR3: CASSQGAGLVEHF. CDR3 DNA sequence: TGCGCCAGCAGCCAAGGGGCAGGGCTTGTAGAGCACTTT.

This clonotype was seen ten or more times. DNA of the CDR3: TGTGCCAGCAGCGTAGGAGGGACAGATACGCAGTATTTT. Protein product: CASSVGGTDTQYF. The rearrangement links TRBV9 to TRBJ2-3; perhaps TRBD2 as D (5 bases). The CDR3 loop spans 13 amino acids. V shed 0 bases and J shed 3 bases, with 5 bases lying between them. Looked up from germline, CDR1 is SGDLS and CDR2 is YYNGEE. Full variable domain (rest looked up from reference TRBV9 and TRBJ2-3): DSGVTQTPKHLITATGQRVTLRCSPRSGDLSVYWYQQSLDQGLQFLIQYYNGEERAKGNILERFSAQQFPDLHSELNLSSLELGDSALYFCASSVGGTDTQYFGPGTRLTVL.

The chain carries TRBV20-1 and TRBJ2-7; D remains ambiguous. Germline CDR1 DFQATT, CDR2 SNEGSKA (reference sequence). V gave up 3 bases and J gave up 7 bases, with 16 bases separating them. The length of the CDR3 is 13 residues. The CDR3 nucleotides are TGCAGTGCTAGCTGGGCCATTCTGGGGGAGCAGTACGTC. Its protein product is CSASWAILGEQYV.

This clonotype turned up a few times. The V gene is TRBV5-1, the J gene TRBJ1-2; 10 nucleotides align to TRBD1. The germline V gene encodes CDR1 SGHRS and CDR2 YFSETQ. This CDR3 spans 16 amino acids. V lost 3 bases and J lost 7; bases outside the gene matches: 12. The CDR3 loop is CASSSTPGTGDSGYTF. The DNA of the CDR3 is TGCGCCAGCAGCTCCACGCCCGGGACAGGGGACTCTGGCTACACCTTC.

This clonotype has a handful of counts. The V and J genes are TRBV7-3 and TRBJ2-3, with D uncertain. Germline loops: CDR1 SGHTA, CDR2 FQGTGA. V gave up 5 bases and J gave up 0 bases, with 9 bases separating them. This CDR3 region has 14 residues. This CDR3 reads CASSPDDSTDTQYF. The CDR3 nucleotides read TGTGCCAGCAGCCCCGACGACAGCACAGATACGCAGTATTTT.

The V and J genes are TRBV6-1 and TRBJ2-7; D remains ambiguous. This CDR3 contains 14 residues. With 7 bases removed from V and 0 bases from J, the gap between germline ends came to 13 bases. Germline V gene sequence: CDR1 MNHNS, CDR2 SASEGT. Written as DNA, the CDR3 is TGTGCCAGCACCCTTGGCCCGAGCTCCTACGAGCAGTACTTC. Translating gives CASTLGPSSYEQYF.

This clonotype was observed a few times. The V call is TRBV4-3, the J call TRBJ2-1; 10 nucleotides match TRBD2. Trimming removed 1 base from V and 12 bases from J; junction bases left unmatched: 15. The CDR3 contains 17 residues. CDR1 and CDR2 (germline): LGHNA, YSLEER. CDR3 bases: TGCGCCAGCAGCCAAGCGACAACCGGGGTTAGCGGGGGGTTGCAGTTCTTC. It codes for CASSQATTGVSGGLQFF.

V usage is TRBV7-2 and J usage is TRBJ2-7, with D possibly TRBD1 on 6 matching bases. The CDR3 is made up of 14 amino acids. The germline gives CDR1 SGHTA, CDR2 FQGNSA. Trimming pared 5 bases from V and 3 bases from J, leaving 14 bases between. CDR3 loop: CASSLPGHGYEQYF. CDR3 bases: TGTGCCAGCAGCCTGCCGGGACACGGCTACGAGCAGTACTTC. The full variable domain, with the rest looked up from reference TRBV7-2 and TRBJ2-7, is GAGVSQSPSNKVTEKGKDVELRCDPISGHTALYWYRQSLGQGLEFLIYFQGNSAPDKSGLPSDRFSAERTGGSVSTLTIQRTQQEDSAVYLCASSLPGHGYEQYFGPGTRLTVT.